This TCR beta chain was observed in a study of blood T cell repertoires in COVID-19. Study-wide context: The analysed material was cDNA or gDNA that came from T cells, B-cell-depleted T cells, or PBMCs.

The repertoire was sequenced with immunoSEQ multiplex PCR; TCRdb's copy has only in-frame clones and lacks some. The profile shows about 220,000 clones, over 70% of them singletons. Germline V gene lookup returns CDR1 MNHEY and CDR2 SVGAGI. This CDR3 is built from 14 residues. V shed 7 bases, J shed 7 bases, and the junction held 8 bases outside the gene matches. This TCR derives from a woman between 70 and 85 years old with acute or convalescent COVID-19. Sequenced sample: peripheral blood. This chain joins TRBV6-5 and TRBJ2-2; 8 nucleotides align to TRBD1. CDR3 nucleotides: TGTGCCAGCATTTTCGGAACAGGGGGCGGGGAGCTGTTTTTT. It codes for CASIFGTGGGELFF.